Listed below are T cell receptor beta chains from one sample, sequenced in a study of identical twins. TCRdb re-called the 5' RACE reads with MiXCR, one entry per CDR3 protein. The profile shows more than 650,000 distinct CDR3 sequences, around 6% of them singletons. The sequenced material came from naive T cells sorted from blood. The receptor source for this set is a man between 18 and 35 years old in good health. Each CDR3 is given with its conserved first and last residue. Each record gives: clone size, V gene, D gene, J gene, CDR3 DNA, CDR3 protein. A D gene is named only where the DNA matches it firmly. Expanded clones get a size class; other rows say once, few or many, or leave the size out.

clone_size: many; v_call: TRBV10-2; d_call: -; j_call: TRBJ2-7; cdr3_nt: TGCGCTAGTTCCCGGGGAAACTCCTACGAGCAGTACTTC; cdr3_aa: CASSRGNSYEQYF
clone_size: many; v_call: TRBV5-1; d_call: -; j_call: TRBJ2-4; cdr3_nt: TGCGCCAGCAGCTTGGAGTCGGGAGCAATTAAGTACTTC; cdr3_aa: CASSLESGAIKYF
clone_size: many; v_call: TRBV6-2/TRBV6-3; d_call: -; j_call: TRBJ1-1; cdr3_nt: TGTGCCAGCAGTTTCGCCGGCAGACAGAACACTGAAGCTTTCTTT; cdr3_aa: CASSFAGRQNTEAFF
clone_size: many; v_call: TRBV20-1; d_call: TRBD2; j_call: TRBJ2-7; cdr3_nt: TGCAGTGCCCCAGGGCCCACTAGCGCCCAGTACTTC; cdr3_aa: CSAPGPTSAQYF
clone_size: few; v_call: TRBV11-2; d_call: TRBD2; j_call: TRBJ2-3; cdr3_nt: TGTGCCAGCAGCGCTTGGAGCGGGAGGGCCTCGAGTACAGATACGCAGTATTTT; cdr3_aa: CASSAWSGRASSTDTQYF
clone_size: few; v_call: TRBV11-2; d_call: TRBD2; j_call: TRBJ2-3; cdr3_nt: TGTGCCAGCAGCCTTGGGATTAGCGGGTGGGGCGCAGATACGCAGTATTTT; cdr3_aa: CASSLGISGWGADTQYF
clone_size: many; v_call: TRBV4-3; d_call: TRBD2; j_call: TRBJ2-5; cdr3_nt: TGCGCCAGCAGCCAAGTAACGGGAGGAGAGACCCAGTACTTC; cdr3_aa: CASSQVTGGETQYF
clone_size: few; v_call: TRBV7-9; d_call: -; j_call: TRBJ2-3; cdr3_nt: TGTGCCAGCAGCTTAACCATGGGCACAGATACGCAGTATTTT; cdr3_aa: CASSLTMGTDTQYF
clone_size: many; v_call: TRBV7-8; d_call: -; j_call: TRBJ2-3; cdr3_nt: TGTGCCAGCAGCTTAGAATACGGCCAGGCTAGCACAGATACGCAGTATTTT; cdr3_aa: CASSLEYGQASTDTQYF
clone_size: few; v_call: TRBV20-1; d_call: TRBD2; j_call: TRBJ2-7; cdr3_nt: TGCAGTGCAACTAGCGGGAGACCCTACGAGCAGTACTTC; cdr3_aa: CSATSGRPYEQYF
clone_size: few; v_call: TRBV29-1; d_call: TRBD2; j_call: TRBJ2-3; cdr3_nt: TGCAGCGTTTCAATAGCGGGAGTGACAGATACGCAGTATTTT; cdr3_aa: CSVSIAGVTDTQYF
clone_size: many; v_call: TRBV20-1; d_call: -; j_call: TRBJ1-5; cdr3_nt: TGCAGTGCTAATAATGGCAATCAGCCCCAGCATTTT; cdr3_aa: CSANNGNQPQHF
clone_size: many; v_call: TRBV12-3/TRBV12-4; d_call: TRBD1; j_call: TRBJ1-6; cdr3_nt: TGTGCCAGCAGTTTGGGGGACAGGGTTTCACCCCTCCACTTT; cdr3_aa: CASSLGDRVSPLHF
clone_size: -; v_call: TRBV7-9; d_call: TRBD1; j_call: TRBJ1-2; cdr3_nt: TGTGCCAGCAGCGGACAGGGAAGGGATTGGTATGGCTACACCTTC; cdr3_aa: CASSGQGRDWYGYTF
clone_size: -; v_call: TRBV5-6; d_call: -; j_call: TRBJ2-1; cdr3_nt: TGTGCCAGCCGCGGCACTGGGCTACTAGGGGAGCAGTTCTTC; cdr3_aa: CASRGTGLLGEQFF
clone_size: many; v_call: TRBV5-1; d_call: -; j_call: TRBJ2-3; cdr3_nt: TGCGCCAGCAGCTTGGCGGCGGGAAGGAGAGATACGCAGTATTTT; cdr3_aa: CASSLAAGRRDTQYF
clone_size: -; v_call: TRBV15; d_call: TRBD1; j_call: TRBJ2-7; cdr3_nt: TGTGCCACCAGCAGAGAAGGGACAGGGGTTTACGAGCAGTACTTC; cdr3_aa: CATSREGTGVYEQYF
clone_size: few; v_call: TRBV21-1; d_call: -; j_call: TRBJ2-7; cdr3_nt: TGTGCCAGCAGCAAATTTCGGGTCGGGAGGGCCGTGTACGAGCAGTACTTC; cdr3_aa: CASSKFRVGRAVYEQYF
clone_size: -; v_call: TRBV12-3/TRBV12-4; d_call: TRBD2; j_call: TRBJ2-7; cdr3_nt: TGTGCCAGCAGTTTATTTCGGACTAGCGGGAGTAGGAACGAGCAGTACTTC; cdr3_aa: CASSLFRTSGSRNEQYF
clone_size: many; v_call: TRBV4-3; d_call: -; j_call: TRBJ2-7; cdr3_nt: TGCGCCAGCAGCCAAGATCCGAGACAGGCGTACTACGAGCAGTACTTC; cdr3_aa: CASSQDPRQAYYEQYF
clone_size: many; v_call: TRBV12-3/TRBV12-4; d_call: -; j_call: TRBJ1-2; cdr3_nt: TGTGCCAGCAGTTTAGAGGGGCCGATGATTAACTATGGCTACACCTTC; cdr3_aa: CASSLEGPMINYGYTF
clone_size: few; v_call: TRBV5-6; d_call: TRBD1; j_call: TRBJ2-2; cdr3_nt: TGTGCCAGCAGCGCAGGGGGTCGGAACACCGGGGAGCTGTTTTTT; cdr3_aa: CASSAGGRNTGELFF
clone_size: -; v_call: TRBV30; d_call: -; j_call: TRBJ2-1; cdr3_nt: TGTGCCTGGACTTCTTTCAATGAGCAGTTCTTC; cdr3_aa: CAWTSFNEQFF
clone_size: few; v_call: TRBV20-1; d_call: -; j_call: TRBJ2-3; cdr3_nt: TGCAGTGCTAGAGATCCAGCGGTTCGCACAGATACGCAGTATTTT; cdr3_aa: CSARDPAVRTDTQYF
clone_size: -; v_call: TRBV18; d_call: -; j_call: TRBJ2-3; cdr3_nt: TGTGCCAGCTCACCAGAACGAATCGGAGCGCAGTATTTT; cdr3_aa: CASSPERIGAQYF
clone_size: few; v_call: TRBV6-1; d_call: TRBD1; j_call: TRBJ1-5; cdr3_nt: TGTGCCAGCAGATTTGGGACAGGGGGCAATCAGCCCCAGCATTTT; cdr3_aa: CASRFGTGGNQPQHF